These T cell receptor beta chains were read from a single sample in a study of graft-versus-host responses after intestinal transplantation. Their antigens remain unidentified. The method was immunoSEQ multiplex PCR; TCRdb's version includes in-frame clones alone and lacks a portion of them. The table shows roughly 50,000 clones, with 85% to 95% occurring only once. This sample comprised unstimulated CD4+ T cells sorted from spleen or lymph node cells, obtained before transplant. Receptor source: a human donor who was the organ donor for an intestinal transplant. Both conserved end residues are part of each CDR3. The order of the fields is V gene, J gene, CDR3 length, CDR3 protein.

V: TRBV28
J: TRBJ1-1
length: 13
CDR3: CASSRQANTEAFF

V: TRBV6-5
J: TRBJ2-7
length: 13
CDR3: CASRGQGGYEQYF

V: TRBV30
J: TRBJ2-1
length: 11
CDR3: CAWMGYNEQFF

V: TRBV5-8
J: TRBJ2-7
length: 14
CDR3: CASGRGRGSYEQYF

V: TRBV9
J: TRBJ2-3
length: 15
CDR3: CASSPRGGGTDTQYF

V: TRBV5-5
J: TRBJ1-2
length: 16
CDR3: CASQGVFSRKTYGYTF

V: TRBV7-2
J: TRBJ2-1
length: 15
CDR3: CASSLGLAGVVEQFF

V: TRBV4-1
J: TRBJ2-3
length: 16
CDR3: CASSQDGHQNTDTQYF

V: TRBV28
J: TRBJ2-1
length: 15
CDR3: CASSLYKRDYNEQFF

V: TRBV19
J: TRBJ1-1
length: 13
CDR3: CASRGRMNTEAFF

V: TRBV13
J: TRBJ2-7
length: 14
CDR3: CASSLASGAYEQYF

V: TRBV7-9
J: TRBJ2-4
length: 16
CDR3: CASSFAPSGTGNIQYF

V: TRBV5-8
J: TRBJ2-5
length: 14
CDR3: CASSLEPGSETQYF

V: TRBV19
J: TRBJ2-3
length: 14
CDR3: CASSIRTRSDTQYF

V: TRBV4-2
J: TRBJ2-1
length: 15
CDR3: CASSQRTSGINEQFF

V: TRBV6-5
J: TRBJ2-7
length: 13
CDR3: CASSYSVGIEQYF

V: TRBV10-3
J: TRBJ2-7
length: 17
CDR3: CAISGSTRTSGTYEQYF

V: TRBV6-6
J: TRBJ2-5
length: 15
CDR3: CASNGNRGYQETQYF

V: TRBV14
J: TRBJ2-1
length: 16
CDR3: CASSPSPGLIYNEQFF

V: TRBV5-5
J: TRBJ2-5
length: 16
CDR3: CASSQDLGAAQETQYF

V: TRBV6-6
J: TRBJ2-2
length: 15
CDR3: CASTGTSGNTGELFF

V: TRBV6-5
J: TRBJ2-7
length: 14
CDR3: CASSPDREMYEQYF

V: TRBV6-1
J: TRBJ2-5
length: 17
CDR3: CASSEPDRGRWQETQYF

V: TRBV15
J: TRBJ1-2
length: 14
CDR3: CATSSGGGEYGYTF

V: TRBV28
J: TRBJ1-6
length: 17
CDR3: CASRTGLRYSYNSPLHF

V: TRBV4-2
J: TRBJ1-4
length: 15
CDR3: CASSQTGQGDEKLFF

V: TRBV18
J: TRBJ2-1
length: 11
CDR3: CASSQSNEQFF

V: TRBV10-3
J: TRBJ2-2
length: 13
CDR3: CATTGGGTGELFF

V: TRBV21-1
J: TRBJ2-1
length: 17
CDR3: CASTYVGGRRAPNEQFF

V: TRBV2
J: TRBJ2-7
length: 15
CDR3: CASSEATSGSYEQYF

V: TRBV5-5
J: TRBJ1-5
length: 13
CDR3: CASSFPGMQPQHF

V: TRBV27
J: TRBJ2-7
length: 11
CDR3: CASTQGDEQYF

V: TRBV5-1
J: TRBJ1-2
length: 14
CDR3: CASSWLDPNYGYTF

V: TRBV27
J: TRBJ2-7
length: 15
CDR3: CASSLAVNGAYEQYF

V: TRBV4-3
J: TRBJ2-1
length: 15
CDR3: CASSLPSGWGNEQFF

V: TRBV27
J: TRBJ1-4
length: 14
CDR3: CASRDGTTNEKLFF

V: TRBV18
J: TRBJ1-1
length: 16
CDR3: CASSPRRDRVNTEAFF

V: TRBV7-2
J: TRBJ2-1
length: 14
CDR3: CASSLVLGRAEQFF

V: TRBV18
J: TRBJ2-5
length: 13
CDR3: CASSPGREETQYF

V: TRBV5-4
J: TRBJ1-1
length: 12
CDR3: CASSRQGIEAFF

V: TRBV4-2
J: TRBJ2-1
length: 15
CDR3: CASSQPGTSGTEQFF